This TCR beta chain is from a study of CXCR3-negative and CXCR3-positive naive CD8 T cells. General study results and limits: Comparably high diversity marked both naive subsets, whereas memory CD8+ cells had much lower diversity. The study found more hydrophobic TRB CDR3s in CXCR3-positive naive cells than in CXCR3-negative naive cells. Similar TRBV-TRBJ usage characterized naive CXCR3-negative and CXCR3-positive cells; memory cells differed.

Germline values: CDR1 MNHEY, CDR2 SVGEGT. The CDR3 contains 17 residues. Preparation of TRB cDNA libraries relied on 5' RACE carrying UMI labels. Reanalyzing the 5' RACE reads, TCRdb keeps one entry per CDR3 protein, without DNA. The sample has about 80,000 distinct CDR3 sequences, and its top ten clones hold roughly 1.4%. Regarding this clonotype: Its antigen is undetermined.

Within the CD8+ T cell compartment, naive cells were CD45RO-CCR7+CD27+CD95-. The source material was naive CXCR3- CD8+ T cells from blood. Regarding subset: CD45RO-CCR7+CD27+CD95- naive CD8+ T cells lacking CXCR3 (TNR3-). The chain carries TRBV6-2 or TRBV6-3 and TRBJ2-1; absent DNA, TCRdb's TRBD1 call cannot be checked. The sequence was collected from a human donor in good health. Some clones in this sample may be carry-over from other donors' samples. This chain's CDR3 is CASSYSGHRSSYNEQFF.